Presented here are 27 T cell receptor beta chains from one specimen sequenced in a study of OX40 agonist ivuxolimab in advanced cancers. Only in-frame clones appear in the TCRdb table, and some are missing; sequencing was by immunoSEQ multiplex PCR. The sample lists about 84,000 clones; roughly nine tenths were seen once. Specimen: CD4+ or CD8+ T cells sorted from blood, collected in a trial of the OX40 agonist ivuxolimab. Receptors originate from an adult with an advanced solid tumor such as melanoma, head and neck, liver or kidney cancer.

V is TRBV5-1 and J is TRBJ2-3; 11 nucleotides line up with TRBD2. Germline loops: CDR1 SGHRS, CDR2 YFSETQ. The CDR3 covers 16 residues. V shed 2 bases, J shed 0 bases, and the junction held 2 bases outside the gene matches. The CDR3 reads CASSLRTSGSTDTQYF. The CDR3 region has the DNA TGCGCCAGCAGCTTAAGGACTAGCGGGAGCACAGATACGCAGTATTTT.

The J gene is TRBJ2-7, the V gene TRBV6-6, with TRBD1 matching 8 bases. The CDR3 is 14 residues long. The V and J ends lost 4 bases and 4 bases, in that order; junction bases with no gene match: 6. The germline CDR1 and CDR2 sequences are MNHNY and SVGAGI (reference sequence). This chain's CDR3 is CASSLRQGAYEQYF. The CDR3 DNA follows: TGTGCCAGCAGTTTGCGTCAGGGGGCATACGAGCAGTACTTC.

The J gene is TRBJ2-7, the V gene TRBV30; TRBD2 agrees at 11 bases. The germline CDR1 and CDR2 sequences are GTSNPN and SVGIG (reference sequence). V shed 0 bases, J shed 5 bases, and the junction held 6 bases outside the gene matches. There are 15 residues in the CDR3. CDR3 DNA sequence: TGTGCCTGGAGTGTTTTAGCGGGGGGGCCCCACGAGCAGTACTTC. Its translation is CAWSVLAGGPHEQYF. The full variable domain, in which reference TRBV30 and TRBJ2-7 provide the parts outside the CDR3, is SQTIHQWPATLVQPVGSPLSLECTVEGTSNPNLYWYRQAAGRGLQLLFYSVGIGQISSEVPQNLSASRPQDRQFILSSKKLLLSDSGFYLCAWSVLAGGPHEQYFGPGTRLTVT.

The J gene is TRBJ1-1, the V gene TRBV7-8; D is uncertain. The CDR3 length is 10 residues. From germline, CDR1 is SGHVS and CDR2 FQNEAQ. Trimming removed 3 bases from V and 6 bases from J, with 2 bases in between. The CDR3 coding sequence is TGTGCCAGCAGCTTGGCTGAAGCTTTCTTT. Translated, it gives CASSLAEAFF.

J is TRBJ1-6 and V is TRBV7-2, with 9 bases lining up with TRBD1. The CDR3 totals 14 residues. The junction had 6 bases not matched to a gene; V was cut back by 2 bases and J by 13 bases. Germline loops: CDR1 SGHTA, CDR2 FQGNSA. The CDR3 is CASSLNRGRGPLHF. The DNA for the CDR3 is TGTGCCAGCAGCTTAAACAGGGGGCGCGGGCCCCTCCACTTT.

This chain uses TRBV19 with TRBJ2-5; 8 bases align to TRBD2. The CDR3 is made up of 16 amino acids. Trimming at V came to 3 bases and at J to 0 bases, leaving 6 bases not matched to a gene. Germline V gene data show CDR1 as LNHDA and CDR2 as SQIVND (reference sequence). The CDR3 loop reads CASSIRTSQYQETQYF. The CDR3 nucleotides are TGTGCCAGTAGTATCCGGACTAGCCAGTACCAAGAGACCCAGTACTTC.

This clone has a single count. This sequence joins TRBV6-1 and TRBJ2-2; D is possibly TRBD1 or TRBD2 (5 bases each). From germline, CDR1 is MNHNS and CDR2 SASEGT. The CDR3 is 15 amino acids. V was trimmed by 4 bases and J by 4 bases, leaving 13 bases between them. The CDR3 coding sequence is TGTGCCAGCAGTGTTGGGGGTACGGTCACCGGGGAGCTGTTTTTT. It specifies CASSVGGTVTGELFF.

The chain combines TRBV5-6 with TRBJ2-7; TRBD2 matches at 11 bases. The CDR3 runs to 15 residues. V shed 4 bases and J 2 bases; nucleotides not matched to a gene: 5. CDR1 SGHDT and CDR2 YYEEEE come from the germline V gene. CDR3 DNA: TGTGCCAGCAGCACGCTGGGACTAGCGGCCTACGAGCAGTACTTC. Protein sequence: CASSTLGLAAYEQYF.

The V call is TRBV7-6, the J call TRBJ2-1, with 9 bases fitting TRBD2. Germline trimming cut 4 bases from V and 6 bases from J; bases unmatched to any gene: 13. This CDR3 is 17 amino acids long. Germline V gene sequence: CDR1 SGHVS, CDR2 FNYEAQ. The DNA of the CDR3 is TGTGCCAGCAGCTCCGTGACCTTAAGCGGGAGGAGCAATGAGCAGTTCTTC. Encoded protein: CASSSVTLSGRSNEQFF.

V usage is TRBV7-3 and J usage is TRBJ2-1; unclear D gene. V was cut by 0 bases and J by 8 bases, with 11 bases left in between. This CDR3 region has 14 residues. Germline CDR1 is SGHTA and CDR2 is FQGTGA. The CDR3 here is CASSLTTGAHEQFF. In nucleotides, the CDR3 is TGTGCCAGCAGCTTAACGACTGGAGCACATGAGCAGTTCTTC. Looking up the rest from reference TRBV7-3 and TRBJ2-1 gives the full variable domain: GAGVSQTPSNKVTEKGKYVELRCDPISGHTALYWYRQSLGQGPEFLIYFQGTGAADDSGLPNDRFFAVRPEGSVSTLKIQRTERGDSAVYLCASSLTTGAHEQFFGPGTRLTVL.

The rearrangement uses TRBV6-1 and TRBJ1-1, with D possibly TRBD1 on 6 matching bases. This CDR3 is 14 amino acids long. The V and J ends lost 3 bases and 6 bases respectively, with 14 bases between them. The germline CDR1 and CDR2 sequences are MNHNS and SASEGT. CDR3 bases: TGTGCCAGCAGTGAGGAAAGGGGACACTCTGAAGCTTTCTTT. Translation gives CASSEERGHSEAFF.

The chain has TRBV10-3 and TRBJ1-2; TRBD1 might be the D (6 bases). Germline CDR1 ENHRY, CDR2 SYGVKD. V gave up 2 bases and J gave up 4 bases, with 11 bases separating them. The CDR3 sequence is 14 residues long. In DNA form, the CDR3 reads TGTGCCATCAGTGAGAGGACAGACGTCTATGGCTACACCTTC. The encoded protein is CAISERTDVYGYTF.

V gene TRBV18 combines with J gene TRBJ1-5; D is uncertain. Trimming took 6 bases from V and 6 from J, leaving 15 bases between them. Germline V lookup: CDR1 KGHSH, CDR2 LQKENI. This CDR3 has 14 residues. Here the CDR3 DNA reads TGTGCCAGCTCTCACGACACGTCGGTTCAGCCCCAGCATTTT. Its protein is CASSHDTSVQPQHF.

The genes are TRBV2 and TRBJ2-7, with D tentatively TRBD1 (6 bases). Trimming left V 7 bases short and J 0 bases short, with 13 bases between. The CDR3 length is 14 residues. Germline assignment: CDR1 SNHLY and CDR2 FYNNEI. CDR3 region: CASTRDTLSYEQYF. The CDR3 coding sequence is TGTGCCAGCACCCGGGACACCCTCTCCTACGAGCAGTACTTC.

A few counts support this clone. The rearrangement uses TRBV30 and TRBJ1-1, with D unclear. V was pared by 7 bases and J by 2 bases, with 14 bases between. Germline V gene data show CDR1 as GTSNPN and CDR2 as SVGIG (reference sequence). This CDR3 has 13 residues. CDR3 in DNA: TGTGCCTTCAGTGGTCAGTTTAACACTGAAGCTTTCTTT. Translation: CAFSGQFNTEAFF.

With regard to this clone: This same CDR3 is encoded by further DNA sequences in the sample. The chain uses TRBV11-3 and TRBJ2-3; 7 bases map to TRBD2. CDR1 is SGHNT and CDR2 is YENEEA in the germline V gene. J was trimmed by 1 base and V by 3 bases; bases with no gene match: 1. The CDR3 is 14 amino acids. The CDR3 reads CASSLGRGTDTQYF. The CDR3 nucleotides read TGTGCCAGCAGCTTGGGGAGGGGCACAGATACGCAGTATTTT.

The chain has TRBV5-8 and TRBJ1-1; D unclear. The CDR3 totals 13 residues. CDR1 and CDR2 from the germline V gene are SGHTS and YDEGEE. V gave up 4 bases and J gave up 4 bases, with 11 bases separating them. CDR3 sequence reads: CASSPRRTTEAFF. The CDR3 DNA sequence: TGTGCCAGCAGCCCCCGCAGGACCACTGAAGCTTTCTTT.

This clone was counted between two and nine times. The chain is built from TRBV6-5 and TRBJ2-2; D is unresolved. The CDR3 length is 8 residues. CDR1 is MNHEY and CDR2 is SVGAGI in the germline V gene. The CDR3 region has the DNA TGTCCCCATATTAAGCTGTTTTTT. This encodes CPHIKLFF.

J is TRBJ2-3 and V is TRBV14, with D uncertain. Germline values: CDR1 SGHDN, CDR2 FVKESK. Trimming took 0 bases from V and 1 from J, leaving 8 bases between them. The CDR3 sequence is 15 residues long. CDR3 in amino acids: CASSQDISGTDTQYF. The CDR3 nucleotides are TGTGCCAGCAGCCAAGATATAAGCGGCACAGATACGCAGTATTTT. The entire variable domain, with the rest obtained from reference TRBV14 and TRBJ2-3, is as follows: EAGVTQFPSHSVIEKGQTVTLRCDPISGHDNLYWYRRVMGKEIKFLLHFVKESKQDESGMPNNRFLAERTGGTYSTLKVQPAELEDSGVYFCASSQDISGTDTQYFGPGTRLTVL.

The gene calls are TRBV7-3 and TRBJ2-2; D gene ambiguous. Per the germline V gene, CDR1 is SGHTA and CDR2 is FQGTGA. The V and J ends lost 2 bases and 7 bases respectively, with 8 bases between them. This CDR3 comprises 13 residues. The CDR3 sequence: CASSLAWFGELFF. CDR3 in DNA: TGTGCCAGCAGCTTAGCTTGGTTCGGGGAGCTGTTTTTT. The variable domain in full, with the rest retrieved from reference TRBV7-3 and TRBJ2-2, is GAGVSQTPSNKVTEKGKYVELRCDPISGHTALYWYRQSLGQGPEFLIYFQGTGAADDSGLPNDRFFAVRPEGSVSTLKIQRTERGDSAVYLCASSLAWFGELFFGEGSRLTVL.

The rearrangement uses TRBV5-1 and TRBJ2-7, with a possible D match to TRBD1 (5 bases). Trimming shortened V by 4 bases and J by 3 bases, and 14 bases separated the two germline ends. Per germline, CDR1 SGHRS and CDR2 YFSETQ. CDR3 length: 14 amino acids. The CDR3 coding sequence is TGCGCCAGCAGCCCAGGGTCATCTGGCTACGAGCAGTACTTC. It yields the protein CASSPGSSGYEQYF. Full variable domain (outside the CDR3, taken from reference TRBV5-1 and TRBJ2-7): KAGVTQTPRYLIKTRGQQVTLSCSPISGHRSVSWYQQTPGQGLQFLFEYFSETQRNKGNFPGRFSGRQFSNSRSEMNVSTLELGDSALYLCASSPGSSGYEQYFGPGTRLTVT.

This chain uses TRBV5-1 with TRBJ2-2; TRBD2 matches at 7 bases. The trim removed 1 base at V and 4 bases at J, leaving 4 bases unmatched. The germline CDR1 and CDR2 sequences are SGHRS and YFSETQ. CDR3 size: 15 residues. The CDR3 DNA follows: TGCGCCAGCAGCTTGTGGGACTACGCCACCGGGGAGCTGTTTTTT. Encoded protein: CASSLWDYATGELFF.

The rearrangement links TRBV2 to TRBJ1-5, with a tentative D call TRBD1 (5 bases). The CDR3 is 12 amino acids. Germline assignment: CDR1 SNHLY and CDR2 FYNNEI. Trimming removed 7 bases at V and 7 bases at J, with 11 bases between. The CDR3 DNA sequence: TGTGCCAGCAACGGGGACGTACAGCCCCAGCATTTT. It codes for CASNGDVQPQHF.

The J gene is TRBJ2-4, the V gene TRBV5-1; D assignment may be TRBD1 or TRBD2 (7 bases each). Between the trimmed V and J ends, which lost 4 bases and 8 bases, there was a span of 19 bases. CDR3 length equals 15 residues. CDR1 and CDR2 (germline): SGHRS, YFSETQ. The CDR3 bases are TGCGCCAGCAGCGCCGGGACTACCCAGGGGGACATTCAGTACTTC. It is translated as CASSAGTTQGDIQYF.

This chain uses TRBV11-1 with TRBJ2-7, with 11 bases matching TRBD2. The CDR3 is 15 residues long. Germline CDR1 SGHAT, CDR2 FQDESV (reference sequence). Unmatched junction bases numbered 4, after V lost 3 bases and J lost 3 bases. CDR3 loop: CASSLASGGYYEQYF. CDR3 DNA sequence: TGTGCCAGCAGCTTGGCTAGCGGGGGGTACTACGAGCAGTACTTC.

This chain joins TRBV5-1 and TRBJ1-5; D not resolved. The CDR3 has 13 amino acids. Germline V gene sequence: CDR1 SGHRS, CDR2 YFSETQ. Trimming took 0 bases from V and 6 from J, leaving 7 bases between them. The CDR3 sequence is CASSLVGLQPQHF. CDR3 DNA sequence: TGCGCCAGCAGCTTGGTAGGGCTTCAGCCCCAGCATTTT.

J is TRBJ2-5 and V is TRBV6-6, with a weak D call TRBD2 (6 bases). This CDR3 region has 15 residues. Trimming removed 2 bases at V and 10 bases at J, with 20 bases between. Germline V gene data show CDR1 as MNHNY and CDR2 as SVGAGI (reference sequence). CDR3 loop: CASSYPLARGRDQYF. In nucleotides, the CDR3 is TGTGCCAGCAGTTACCCCCTAGCGCGGGGAAGGGACCAGTACTTC.